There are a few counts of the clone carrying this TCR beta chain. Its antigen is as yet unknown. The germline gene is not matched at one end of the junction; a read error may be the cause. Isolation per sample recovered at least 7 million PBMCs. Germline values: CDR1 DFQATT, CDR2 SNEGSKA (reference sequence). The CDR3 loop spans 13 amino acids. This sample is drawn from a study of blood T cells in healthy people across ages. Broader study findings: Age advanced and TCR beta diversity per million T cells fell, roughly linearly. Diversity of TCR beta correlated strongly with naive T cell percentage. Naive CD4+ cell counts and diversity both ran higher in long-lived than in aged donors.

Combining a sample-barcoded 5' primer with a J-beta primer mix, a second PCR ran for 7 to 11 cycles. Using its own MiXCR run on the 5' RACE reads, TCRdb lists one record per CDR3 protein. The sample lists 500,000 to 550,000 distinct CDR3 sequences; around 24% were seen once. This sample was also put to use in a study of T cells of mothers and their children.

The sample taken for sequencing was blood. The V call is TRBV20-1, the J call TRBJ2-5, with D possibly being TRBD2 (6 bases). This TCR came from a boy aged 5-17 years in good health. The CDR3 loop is CSARDAFRGISTF. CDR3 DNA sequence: TGCAGTGCTAGAGATGCGTTCCGGGGGATTTCGACTTTC.